This T cell receptor beta chain was identified in a study of shared clonotypes between healthy human individuals. Looking at the study overall: Each donor's CD4 naive and CD4 memory cells filled three plates apiece, CD8 naive two, and CD8 memory one.

As regards this clone: Its antigen is currently unknown.

Libraries were prepared by immunoSEQ multiplex PCR; TCRdb keeps only in-frame clonotypes and omits some of them. The table records about 1.4 million clones, around 97% of them present only once. Study results and limitations: In having few donors, the study represented limited genetic and exposure-history diversity.

Germline V gene lookup returns CDR1 MDHEN and CDR2 SYDVKM. The CDR3 covers 15 residues. The V gene lost 4 bases and the J gene lost 3 bases, with 16 bases spanning the gap. Sequences were obtained from naive CD4+ T cells sorted from blood. Indicated subset: CD45RA+ positively selected. The sequence was obtained from a man aged 25 to 45 in good health. The chain recombines TRBV28 with TRBJ2-7; the D gene could be TRBD1 or TRBD2 (6 bases each). The CDR3 nucleotides read TGTGCCAGCAGTTCCTCGTGGGGGGCGGGCTACGAGCAGTACTTC. Translating gives CASSSSWGAGYEQYF.